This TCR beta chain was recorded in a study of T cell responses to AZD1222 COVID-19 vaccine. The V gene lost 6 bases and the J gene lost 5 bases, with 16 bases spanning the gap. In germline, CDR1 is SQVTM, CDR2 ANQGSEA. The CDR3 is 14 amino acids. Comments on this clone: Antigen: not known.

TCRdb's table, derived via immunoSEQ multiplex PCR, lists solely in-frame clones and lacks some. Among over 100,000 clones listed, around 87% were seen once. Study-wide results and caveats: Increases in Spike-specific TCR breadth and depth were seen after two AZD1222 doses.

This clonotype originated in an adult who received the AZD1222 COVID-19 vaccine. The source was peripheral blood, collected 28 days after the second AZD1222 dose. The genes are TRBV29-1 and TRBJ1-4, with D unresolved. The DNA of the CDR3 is TGCAGCGTCTCTCTGGAGACCGTCAATGAAAAACTGTTTTTT. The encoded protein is CSVSLETVNEKLFF.